These T cell receptor beta chains were read from a single sample in a study of regulatory T cells in long-lasting Graves disease. TCRdb independently ran MiXCR on the multiplex PCR reads; one entry per CDR3 protein. The sample lists roughly 610,000 distinct CDR3 sequences; under 20% were seen once. The same sample was also studied in work on T cells in Graves' hyperthyroidism and ophthalmopathy.

The sample here was peripheral blood mononuclear cells (PBMCs), taken at new diagnosis, from a patient treated with antithyroid drugs. All receptors derive from a woman under 40 with Graves disease. Both conserved end residues are part of each CDR3. D genes are given only for firm matches. The size entry is marked missing in some rows and otherwise reads once, few, many or a size class.

j_call clone_size v_call d_call cdr3_aa cdr3_nt
TRBJ2-1 . TRBV18 TRBD2 CASSPSAGDNEQFF TGTGCCAGCTCACCCTCAGCGGGAGACAATGAGCAGTTCTTC
TRBJ2-7 many TRBV5-1 . CASSPDSSASSYEQYF TGCGCCAGCAGCCCCGACTCCTCCGCCAGCTCCTACGAGCAGTACTTC
TRBJ2-1 many TRBV2 . CASSRDPTGGEQFF TGTGCCAGCAGCCGGGACCCCACTGGGGGTGAGCAGTTCTTC
TRBJ2-1 . TRBV6-4 TRBD2 CATQQTSFLYNEQFF TGTGCCACCCAACAGACTAGCTTTCTTTACAATGAGCAGTTCTTC
TRBJ1-2 few TRBV20-1 TRBD1 CSARDFGTGANYGYTF TGCAGTGCTAGAGATTTTGGGACAGGCGCTAACTATGGCTACACCTTC
TRBJ1-5 few TRBV18 . CASSPLGSGSNQPQHF TGTGCCAGCTCACCATTAGGGAGTGGCAGCAATCAGCCCCAGCATTTT
TRBJ2-7 . TRBV3-1 . CASSQGLRDIHEQYF TGTGCCAGCAGCCAAGGACTCCGCGATATTCACGAGCAGTACTTC
TRBJ1-2 many TRBV6-5 TRBD1 CASSHSGTGGANYGYTF TGTGCCAGCAGTCACTCCGGTACAGGGGGCGCCAACTATGGCTACACCTTC
TRBJ2-1 . TRBV12-3/TRBV12-4 . CASSFGMAYNEQFF TGTGCCAGCAGTTTTGGGATGGCCTACAATGAGCAGTTCTTC
TRBJ2-3 many TRBV6-5 . CASSYRGSRGITDTQYF TGTGCCAGCAGTTACCGAGGATCTAGAGGAATCACAGATACGCAGTATTTT
TRBJ2-1 many TRBV10-3 . CAISVGQGAYNEQFF TGTGCCATCAGTGTAGGGCAGGGCGCCTACAATGAGCAGTTCTTC
TRBJ2-7 many TRBV20-1 . CSVFVPGYHNEQYF TGCAGTGTTTTTGTACCGGGATACCATAACGAGCAGTACTTC
TRBJ2-5 many TRBV29-1 . CSVEEGRETQYF TGCAGCGTTGAGGAAGGTCGGGAGACCCAGTACTTC
TRBJ2-7 . TRBV11-2 TRBD1 CASSSRQGSPYEQYF TGTGCCAGCAGCTCCCGACAGGGGTCCCCCTACGAGCAGTACTTC
TRBJ1-3 many TRBV28 . CASSSLGGDSSGNTIYF TGTGCCAGCAGTAGCCTCGGGGGTGACAGCTCTGGAAACACCATATATTTT
TRBJ1-2 . TRBV7-9 . CASSFGWGNYGYTF TGTGCCAGCAGCTTCGGGTGGGGGAACTATGGCTACACCTTC
TRBJ2-1 few TRBV14 TRBD2 CASSRLAEGSYNEQFF TGTGCCAGCAGCAGACTAGCGGAGGGCTCCTACAATGAGCAGTTCTTC
TRBJ2-7 . TRBV18 . CASSLGQKPSSYEQYF TGTGCCAGCTCACTTGGACAGAAACCAAGCTCCTACGAGCAGTACTTC
TRBJ2-7 few TRBV28 . CASSPIRQEQYF TGTGCCAGCAGTCCTATAAGACAAGAGCAGTACTTC
TRBJ1-1 many TRBV12-3/TRBV12-4 . CASSYYQAGTAFF TGTGCCAGCAGCTACTATCAGGCAGGGACTGCTTTCTTT
TRBJ2-7 few TRBV20-1 TRBD2 CSAITSGRAYEQYF TGCAGTGCCATCACTAGCGGGAGGGCCTACGAGCAGTACTTC
TRBJ2-7 . TRBV27 . CASSAPGYSAGTYEQYF TGTGCCAGCAGTGCCCCGGGGTATAGCGCCGGAACCTACGAGCAGTACTTC
TRBJ2-2 many TRBV7-9 TRBD1 CASSWGTAQTGELFF TGTGCCAGCAGCTGGGGGACAGCCCAGACCGGGGAGCTGTTTTTT
TRBJ2-7 few TRBV18 . CASSPRDKSYEQYF TGTGCCAGCTCACCAAGGGACAAATCCTACGAGCAGTACTTC
TRBJ1-6 . TRBV3-1 . CASRYGEKDTPLHF TGTGCCAGCAGGTACGGGGAAAAAGATACACCCCTCCACTTT
TRBJ1-1 . TRBV5-1 TRBD1 CASSLRQGRRAEAFF TGCGCCAGCAGCCTACGACAGGGTAGGAGGGCTGAAGCTTTCTTT
TRBJ2-7 few TRBV10-3 . CAISSVTMPGEQYF TGTGCCATCAGTTCAGTTACGATGCCTGGGGAGCAGTACTTC
TRBJ1-2 . TRBV7-9 . CASSKLQDVDGYTF TGTGCCAGCAGCAAATTACAGGATGTCGATGGCTACACCTTC
TRBJ2-5 . TRBV18 TRBD2 CASSPGDISGSIQETQYF TGTGCCAGCTCACCAGGCGATATTAGCGGGAGTATCCAAGAGACCCAGTACTTC
TRBJ2-5 many TRBV6-4 TRBD2 CASSYSLTSRVGETQYF TGTGCCAGCAGTTACTCTCTGACTAGCCGCGTCGGAGAGACCCAGTACTTC
TRBJ1-5 . TRBV7-9 . CASSIDRLFPQHF TGTGCCAGCAGCATAGACCGTTTATTCCCCCAGCATTTT
TRBJ2-2 once TRBV6-1 . CASSHPPPGELFF TGTGCCAGCAGCCACCCCCCCCCCGGGGAGCTGTTTTTT
TRBJ1-1 . TRBV5-4 TRBD1 CASSVAAGTGYGAFF TGTGCCAGCAGCGTGGCGGCCGGGACAGGGTATGGCGCTTTCTTT